This T cell receptor beta chain is drawn from a study of blood T cell repertoires in COVID-19. Overall study context: Specimens from acute and convalescent COVID-19 originated in the United States, Italy and Spain.

Cohorts were based on clinical histories the participants reported. Per the original methods: Amplifying reference gene primers gave estimates of nucleated cell counts. Measured with immunoSEQ multiplex PCR; TCRdb has only the in-frame clones, and not every one. V and J calls and clone size are as listed in that table; D and trimming were resolved from the DNA. The sample lists about 250,000 clones; about 87% were seen once. Germline loops: CDR1 DFQATT, CDR2 SNEGSKA (reference sequence). After removal of 3 bases from V and 3 bases from J, the junction contained 14 bases not matched to a gene. The CDR3 has 17 residues.

The chain is built from TRBV20-1 and TRBJ1-5; the match to TRBD1 covers 7 bases. The sequencing sample was made of PBMCs or T cells enriched from blood (not recorded which). This sequence originates from a middle-aged woman who had been exposed to COVID-19. CDR3 nucleotides: TGCAGTGCTAGTACCCCTACAGGGGTTGGAAACAATCAGCCCCAGCATTTT. This codes for CSASTPTGVGNNQPQHF.